The T cell receptor (beta chain) under discussion was sequenced for a study of naive CD8 T cells in extremely preterm neonates. Findings and limits, study-wide: Compared with older groups, preterm CDR3s were shorter, with fewer N additions and less trimming.

Note on this clone: Its antigen is not known.

Sequenced by immunoSEQ multiplex PCR; TCRdb stores in-frame clones only, minus some. The data contain a few thousand clones, over 90% of them singletons. The germline gives CDR1 LNHDA, CDR2 SQIVND (reference sequence). This CDR3 is built from 11 residues. The V end lost 7 bases, the J end lost 3 bases, and 6 bases lay between the germline ends. Preterm samples came from extremely preterm deliveries at roughly 21-28 weeks. Sequenced: naive CD8+ T cells from cord blood. The TCR sequence derives from a boy who was born preterm. The chain carries TRBV19 and TRBJ1-2; maybe TRBD1 (5 bases). The CDR3 sequence: CASTGHYGYTF. The CDR3 DNA reads as TGTGCCAGTACGGGACACTATGGCTACACCTTC. The variable domain in full, with the rest retrieved from reference TRBV19 and TRBJ1-2, is DGGITQSPKYLFRKEGQNVTLSCEQNLNHDAMYWYRQDPGQGLRLIYYSQIVNDFQKGDIAEGYSVSREKKESFPLTVTSAQKNPTAFYLCASTGHYGYTFGSGTRLTVV.